This T cell receptor (beta chain) was obtained from a study of neurological immune-mediated disorders. Study-wide background: In a group of around 34 multiple sclerosis patients, roughly 30 had the relapsing-remitting type and 3 had the secondary progressive type.

TCRdb passed the 5' RACE reads through MiXCR, listing each CDR3 protein once. The sample consists of 25,000 to 35,000 distinct CDR3 sequences, about 3% of them appearing once. The study, taken as a whole, reports: Healthy controls had more TCR clonal expansion than multiple sclerosis, which showed the least, whereas HTLV-1-associated myelopathy showed the most.

This clonotype was seen repeatedly, ten times or more. Its antigen remains unidentified. The sequenced sample consisted of PBMCs. This TCR was recovered from a woman aged 25 to 39 with multiple sclerosis.

CDR3 amino acids: CASSWGLAADTQYF. CDR3 nucleotide sequence: TGCGCCAGCAGCTGGGGACTAGCTGCAGATACGCAGTATTTT. The chain couples TRBV5-1 to TRBJ2-3; 9 bases are shared with TRBD2. This CDR3 spans 14 amino acids. The V gene's germline CDR1 is SGHRS and CDR2 YFSETQ. J was trimmed by 4 bases and V by 3 bases; bases with no gene match: 3.